This TCR beta chain is drawn from a study of T cell responses to AZD1222 COVID-19 vaccine. Overall study context: Both about-4-week and about-12-week second-dose recipients were combined.

The table came from immunoSEQ multiplex PCR; TCRdb's copy has only in-frame clones and leaves some out. Found here are about 110,000 clones, roughly 90% of them singletons; the top ten hold roughly 1.3%. Study-wide points: At baseline, just a handful of AZD1222 recipients tested seropositive. Among spike-specific TCRs, nearly half reportedly target unmutated variant regions.

J was trimmed by 0 bases and V by 11 bases; bases with no gene match: 5. The CDR3 is made up of 13 amino acids. CDR1 and CDR2 from the germline V gene are MNHNY and SVGAGI (reference sequence). With regard to this clone: Its antigen remains unknown.

V and J are TRBV6-6 and TRBJ2-7, with 9 nucleotides matching TRBD2. Sequencing used peripheral blood, obtained on day 0 of AZD1222 vaccination. The origin of this receptor is an adult in good health. CDR3 DNA sequence: TGTGCCGTGCGACTAGCGGACTCCTACGAGCAGTACTTC. It translates to CAVRLADSYEQYF.